The 15 T cell receptor beta chains below come from one sample, sequenced in a study of monozygotic twins with inflammatory bowel disease. TCRdb re-called the 5' RACE reads and catalogs CDR3 proteins one per entry, DNA excluded. This table holds around 400,000 distinct CDR3 sequences. Sequencing was done on a sample of blood. These receptor sequences come from a human donor with ulcerative colitis or Crohn's disease, or a healthy co-twin of an affected twin (not recorded which).

J is TRBJ2-5 and V is TRBV19; TCRdb names TRBD1, which stays unverified in the absence of DNA. The CDR3 is 16 residues long. CDR1 is LNHDA and CDR2 is SQIVND in the germline V gene (reference sequence). The CDR3 region is CASSSPLGGGHVTQYF. Together with reference TRBV19 and TRBJ2-5, the CDR3 gives the full variable domain: DGGITQSPKYLFRKEGQNVTLSCEQNLNHDAMYWYRQDPGQGLRLIYYSQIVNDFQKGDIAEGYSVSREKKESFPLTVTSAQKNPTAFYLCASSSPLGGGHVTQYFGPGTRLLVL.

The chain uses TRBV12-3 or TRBV12-4 and TRBJ2-3; without DNA, the TCRdb call of TRBD2 cannot be checked. CDR3 length equals 14 residues. CDR3 loop: CASSFLEVVDTQYF.

The chain carries TRBV28 and TRBJ2-3; TCRdb lists TRBD2, though no DNA is available to test this call. Germline loops: CDR1 MDHEN, CDR2 SYDVKM. The CDR3 extends over 19 amino acids. The CDR3 region is CASSLNRVPSGLSTDTQYF.

The chain joins TRBV3-1 to TRBJ1-5. Germline V gene sequence: CDR1 LGHDT, CDR2 YNNKEL (reference sequence). The CDR3 has 12 amino acids. CDR3 in amino acids: CASSHHGGPQHF.

The V call is TRBV5-6, the J call TRBJ1-2. The CDR3 extends over 15 amino acids. In germline, CDR1 is SGHDT, CDR2 YYEEEE. The CDR3 sequence: CASSFPRTHDYGYTF.

This chain joins TRBV3-1 and TRBJ1-2; TCRdb designates TRBD1, a call that cannot be tested without DNA. Germline loops: CDR1 LGHDT, CDR2 YNNKEL (reference sequence). This CDR3 region has 15 residues. CDR3 loop: CASSQAEGHNYGYTF.

V is TRBV4-3 and J is TRBJ2-7; no DNA is available, so the TRBD2 call from TCRdb remains unchecked. The CDR3 spans 16 residues. From germline, CDR1 is LGHNA and CDR2 YSLEER. The CDR3 protein is CASSQGASGIYYEQYF.

The genes are TRBV10-3 and TRBJ2-1; the TRBD2 assignment by TCRdb is unverifiable without DNA. This CDR3 region has 17 residues. Germline V gene data show CDR1 as ENHRY and CDR2 as SYGVKD. The CDR3 loop is CAISASSGESSYNEQFF.

The chain links TRBV7-4 to TRBJ2-7. Germline CDR1 SGHVT, CDR2 SQSDAQ. This CDR3 is built from 14 residues. The CDR3 loop reads CASSFESYGYEQYF.

CDR3 sequence reads: CASSLQVGNQPQHF. The genes are TRBV5-5 and TRBJ1-5. From germline, CDR1 is SGHKS and CDR2 YYEKEE (reference sequence). The CDR3 sequence is 14 residues long. The full variable domain, with the rest looked up from reference TRBV5-5 and TRBJ1-5, is DAGVTQSPTHLIKTRGQQVTLRCSPISGHKSVSWYQQVLGQGPQFIFQYYEKEERGRGNFPDRFSARQFPNYSSELNVNALLLGDSALYLCASSLQVGNQPQHFGDGTRLSIL.

The chain carries TRBV20-1 and TRBJ2-7; TCRdb reports TRBD1, a call that lacks DNA to check it against. CDR3 length: 14 amino acids. The germline V gene has CDR1 DFQATT and CDR2 SNEGSKA (reference sequence). This CDR3 reads CSATPTGLSYEQYF.

The chain uses TRBV7-8 and TRBJ1-3; the D gene TCRdb calls, TRBD1, cannot be checked with no DNA. Germline CDR1 SGHVS, CDR2 FQNEAQ. The length of the CDR3 is 17 residues. The CDR3 sequence: CASSFASVGDSGNTIYF.

V and J are TRBV19 and TRBJ2-3; TCRdb indicates TRBD2, and absent DNA this call remains unverified. Germline values: CDR1 LNHDA, CDR2 SQIVND (reference sequence). CDR3 size: 15 residues. The CDR3: CASSIRAQEADTQYF.

The V gene is TRBV7-9, the J gene TRBJ2-4. The CDR3 has 14 residues. Per germline, CDR1 SEHNR and CDR2 FQNEAQ (reference sequence). CDR3 in amino acids: CASAFDVAKNIQYF. Variable domain in full (rest from reference TRBV7-9 and TRBJ2-4): DTGVSQNPRHKITKRGQNVTFRCDPISEHNRLYWYRQTLGQGPEFLTYFQNEAQLEKSRLLSDRFSAERPKGSFSTLEIQRTEQGDSAMYLCASAFDVAKNIQYFGAGTRLSVL.

The chain employs TRBV4-3 and TRBJ1-6; TCRdb returns TRBD1, unconfirmable since there is no DNA. This CDR3 spans 15 amino acids. Germline V lookup: CDR1 LGHNA, CDR2 YSLEER. The CDR3 is CASSMEGAYFEALHF.